Many counts were recorded for the clone carrying this T cell receptor (beta chain). Its target is not known. The sample originates from a study of T cells in Graves' hyperthyroidism and ophthalmopathy. The study's findings and limits: Blood held most thyroid clonotypes expanded above 0.001 frequency. Ophthalmopathy could be told apart from stable hyperthyroidism with a 13 V-J model.

Hyperthyroidism in the patients, aged 18 to 65, was newly diagnosed and under 2 months in duration. PBMCs were obtained from 10 ml fresh peripheral blood. Regions amplified from RNA transcripts were the TCR beta CDR3 regions. RT-PCR in the first round (using the HTBI primer set) targeted the TCR CDR3. Each CDR3 protein gets one entry after TCRdb re-called the multiplex PCR reads with MiXCR. This sample has around 520,000 distinct CDR3 sequences, with 13% to 15% found just once. Sequenced material: blood. The TCR originated in a woman under 30 with Graves' hyperthyroidism.

The CDR3 is CASNEGEGAKNIQYF. The CDR3 region has the DNA TGTGCCAGCAACGAAGGAGAGGGGGCCAAAAACATTCAGTACTTC. The V gene is TRBV5-8, the J gene TRBJ2-4, with D perhaps given as TRBD1 or TRBD2 (5 bases each). The CDR3 is 15 amino acids. V lost 6 bases and J 1 base, leaving 14 bases between the germline ends. Germline values: CDR1 SGHTS, CDR2 YDEGEE.